One and the same sample provided the 10 T cell receptor beta chains below, sequenced in a study of beta chain features in type 1 diabetes. Investigators reverse transcribed all isolated RNA, so they sequenced expressed TCRB transcripts. TCRdb's table, derived via immunoSEQ multiplex PCR, lists solely in-frame clones and lacks some. This table holds approximately 260,000 clones, less than 30% found once. No antigen is known for these receptors. Broader study findings: TCRB CDR3 length was moderately but significantly reduced in all four CD4+ subsets of Type 1 diabetes patients.

The sample comprised naive CD4+ T cells from blood. These receptors were obtained from a woman between 25 and 40 years old with type 1 diabetes.

This clone was counted only a few times. The J gene is TRBJ1-2, the V gene TRBV2; weak D call: TRBD1 (5 bases). Between the trimmed V and J ends, which lost 7 bases and 4 bases, there was a span of 10 bases. The CDR3 is 12 residues long. In germline, CDR1 is SNHLY, CDR2 FYNNEI. CDR3 sequence reads: CASKDSRYGYTF. The CDR3 DNA sequence: TGTGCCAGCAAAGACAGCCGCTATGGCTACACCTTC.

Only a few counts were recorded for this clone. The chain joins TRBV4-1 to TRBJ2-5, with 9 bases lining up with TRBD2. This CDR3 has 15 amino acids. Germline V gene lookup returns CDR1 MGHRA and CDR2 YSYEKL. After removal of 3 bases from V and 4 bases from J, the junction contained 6 bases not matched to a gene. The CDR3 coding sequence is TGCGCCAGCAGCCAGTTAGGACTAGCGAGAGAGACCCAGTACTTC. Its translation: CASSQLGLARETQYF.

This chain connects TRBV30 to TRBJ2-3; TRBD2 might be the D (5 bases). V lost 3 bases to trimming and J lost 1 base, with 11 bases between them. CDR1 GTSNPN and CDR2 SVGIG come from the germline V gene (reference sequence). The CDR3 length is 14 residues. CDR3: CAWSRGSGTDTQYF. CDR3 in DNA: TGTGCCTGGAGCCGGGGATCAGGCACAGATACGCAGTATTTT.

The chain uses TRBV5-1 and TRBJ2-2, with 11 bases identical to TRBD1. J lost 6 bases, V lost 4 bases, and 2 bases had no gene match. CDR3 length: 14 amino acids. Germline V gene data show CDR1 as SGHRS and CDR2 as YFSETQ. CDR3 in amino acids: CASSMGQGAGELFF. The CDR3 region has the DNA TGCGCCAGCAGCATGGGACAGGGGGCCGGGGAGCTGTTTTTT. Combining the CDR3 with reference TRBV5-1 and TRBJ2-2 gives the whole variable domain KAGVTQTPRYLIKTRGQQVTLSCSPISGHRSVSWYQQTPGQGLQFLFEYFSETQRNKGNFPGRFSGRQFSNSRSEMNVSTLELGDSALYLCASSMGQGAGELFFGEGSRLTVL.

Only a few counts were recorded for this clone. DNA of the CDR3: TGTGCCTGTAAAAAAACAGGTACTGGGGCCAACGTCCTGACTTTC. Its translation: CACKKTGTGANVLTF. The chain carries TRBV30 and TRBJ2-6; D might be TRBD1 (5 bases). Germline values: CDR1 GTSNPN, CDR2 SVGIG (reference sequence). V shed 6 bases and J shed 2 bases, with 14 bases lying between them. The CDR3 has 15 residues.

The chain joins TRBV30 to TRBJ1-2, with 7 bases matching TRBD1. The CDR3 is 14 residues long. Germline loops: CDR1 GTSNPN, CDR2 SVGIG (reference sequence). V lost 5 bases and J lost 4; bases outside the gene matches: 10. The CDR3 nucleotides are TGTGCCTGGGAACAAACAGGGGTATCCTATGGCTACACCTTC. This sequence encodes CAWEQTGVSYGYTF.

The rearrangement links TRBV4-1 to TRBJ2-7, with a tentative D call TRBD2 (7 bases). CDR1 MGHRA and CDR2 YSYEKL come from the germline V gene. The CDR3 has 18 residues. Trimming left V 4 bases short and J 0 bases short, with 22 bases between. For the CDR3, the DNA is TGCGCCAGCAGCCTGAGAGGAGCGGGACAATTTAGCTCCTACGAGCAGTACTTC. This encodes CASSLRGAGQFSSYEQYF.

This chain uses TRBV5-1 with TRBJ2-5, with D unresolved. Trimming removed 0 bases from V and 1 base from J, with 7 bases in between. The CDR3 extends over 14 amino acids. Germline values: CDR1 SGHRS, CDR2 YFSETQ. For the CDR3, the DNA is TGCGCCAGCAGCTTGGAGAGCTTCCAAGAGACCCAGTACTTC. Its translation is CASSLESFQETQYF. The full variable domain, its missing parts supplied by reference TRBV5-1 and TRBJ2-5, is KAGVTQTPRYLIKTRGQQVTLSCSPISGHRSVSWYQQTPGQGLQFLFEYFSETQRNKGNFPGRFSGRQFSNSRSEMNVSTLELGDSALYLCASSLESFQETQYFGPGTRLLVL.

This sequence joins TRBV30 and TRBJ1-4; TRBD1 matches at 8 bases. The CDR3 is made up of 13 amino acids. Losses at the gene ends were 5 bases for V and 8 bases for J; bases not matched to a gene: 7. In germline, CDR1 is GTSNPN, CDR2 SVGIG (reference sequence). CDR3 protein: CAWGGQGIEKLFF. CDR3 DNA sequence: TGTGCCTGGGGTGGACAGGGTATAGAAAAACTGTTTTTT.

In this sample, this clone turned up a few times. The V call is TRBV7-3, the J call TRBJ2-1; 12 positions match TRBD2. There are 17 residues in the CDR3. Trimming removed 5 bases from V and 8 bases from J; junction bases left unmatched: 13. CDR1 is SGHTA and CDR2 is FQGTGA in the germline V gene. DNA of the CDR3: TGTGCCAGCAGCCCCGCGACTAGCGGGAGCAGAGTCGATGAGCAGTTCTTC. This gives the protein CASSPATSGSRVDEQFF.